The 30 T cell receptor beta chains below all came from one sample that was sequenced in a study of cytomegalovirus exposure and HLA in healthy donors. The PCR ran on 60 Vbeta and 13 Jbeta primers. Only in-frame clones appear in the TCRdb table, and some are missing; sequencing was by immunoSEQ multiplex PCR. The sample holds fewer than 150,000 clones; 80% are singletons and the top ten take 4.5% to 6%. Sequences were obtained from PBMCs. The source is a male donor in good health and CMV-seronegative.

The gene calls are TRBV9 and TRBJ2-3, with 10 bases lining up with TRBD2. After removal of 3 bases from V and 0 bases from J, the junction contained 7 bases not matched to a gene. CDR1 and CDR2 (germline): SGDLS, YYNGEE. CDR3 length: 17 amino acids. CDR3 bases: TGTGCCAGCAGCGGTAGCGGGGGGATCTCTAGCACAGATACGCAGTATTTT. It codes for CASSGSGGISSTDTQYF. The full variable domain, in which reference TRBV9 and TRBJ2-3 provide the parts outside the CDR3, is DSGVTQTPKHLITATGQRVTLRCSPRSGDLSVYWYQQSLDQGLQFLIQYYNGEERAKGNILERFSAQQFPDLHSELNLSSLELGDSALYFCASSGSGGISSTDTQYFGPGTRLTVL.

The V and J genes are TRBV7-9 and TRBJ1-6; 9 nucleotides match TRBD1. Trimming removed 2 bases from V and 10 bases from J; junction bases left unmatched: 9. Germline CDR1 and CDR2: SEHNR and FQNEAQ (reference sequence). The length of the CDR3 is 16 residues. This CDR3 reads CASSLTTGTGMSPLHF. The CDR3 DNA follows: TGTGCCAGCAGCTTAACGACTGGGACAGGGATGTCACCCCTCCACTTT. The whole variable domain, filled in from reference TRBV7-9 and TRBJ1-6, reads DTGVSQNPRHKITKRGQNVTFRCDPISEHNRLYWYRQTLGQGPEFLTYFQNEAQLEKSRLLSDRFSAERPKGSFSTLEIQRTEQGDSAMYLCASSLTTGTGMSPLHFGNGTRLTVT.

Here the CDR3 reads CASSFLLNTEAFF. The CDR3 DNA reads as TGTGCCAGCAGCTTCCTATTGAACACTGAAGCTTTCTTT. The chain is built from TRBV7-6 and TRBJ1-1; unclear D gene. Trimming left V 3 bases short and J 0 bases short, with 5 bases between. CDR1 is SGHVS and CDR2 is FNYEAQ in the germline V gene. CDR3 size: 13 residues.

About this clone itself: The junction departs from the called germline gene at one end, perhaps through a read error. Other DNA sequences in the same sample also yield this CDR3. V gene TRBV10-1 combines with J gene TRBJ2-7, with 7 bases lining up with TRBD1. Germline V lookup: CDR1 WNHNN, CDR2 SYGVQD (reference sequence). The CDR3 is 14 residues long. CDR3 amino acids: CASSDGRGRDEQYF. The CDR3 coding sequence is TGCGCCAGCAGTGACGGTAGGGGGCGAGACGAGCAGTACTTT.

This clone showed up many times. J is TRBJ2-2 and V is TRBV6-4; a weak D match, TRBD1 (6 bases). The CDR3 consists of 14 residues. Germline V CDR1 and CDR2: MRHNA, SNTAGT. V lost 2 bases and J 2 bases, leaving 6 bases between the germline ends. CDR3 sequence: CASSDGTNTGELFF. CDR3 nucleotides: TGTGCCAGCAGTGACGGGACAAACACCGGGGAGCTGTTTTTT.

The chain carries TRBV7-2 and TRBJ1-6; no clear D. The CDR3 has 15 amino acids. From germline, CDR1 is SGHTA and CDR2 FQGNSA. Trimming removed 1 base at V and 0 bases at J, with 4 bases between. CDR3 loop: CASSLVSSYNSPLHF. CDR3 nucleotide sequence: TGTGCCAGCAGCTTAGTTAGCTCCTATAATTCACCCCTCCACTTT.

The rearrangement joins TRBV7-9 to TRBJ1-1, with 7 bases aligning to TRBD1. V trimming: 5 bases; J trimming: 13 bases; junction bases outside the gene matches: 19. CDR1 and CDR2 (germline): SEHNR, FQNEAQ (reference sequence). This CDR3 has 15 residues. CDR3 residues: CASSPKRGGEVSYFF. CDR3 sequence (DNA): TGTGCCAGCAGCCCAAAGCGAGGGGGCGAAGTATCGTATTTCTTT.

There are a few counts of this clone. This rearrangement joins TRBV6-4 to TRBJ1-1, with D unclear. Between the trimmed V and J ends, which lost 3 bases and 1 base, there was a span of 9 bases. This CDR3 is 14 amino acids long. The germline CDR1 and CDR2 sequences are MRHNA and SNTAGT. The CDR3 DNA is TGTGCCAGCAGTGAGATAGGAGGGAACACTGAAGCTTTCTTT. The encoded protein is CASSEIGGNTEAFF.

This rearrangement joins TRBV29-1 to TRBJ2-7, with 10 bases fitting TRBD1. Germline V CDR1 and CDR2: SQVTM, ANQGSEA. The CDR3 sequence is 11 residues long. The V gene end was trimmed by 7 bases and the J gene end by 6 bases; junction bases not matched to a gene: 3. CDR3 nucleotides: TGCAGCGGTGGGACAGGGGCCGAGCAGTACTTC. This gives the protein CSGGTGAEQYF.

This rearrangement joins TRBV5-1 to TRBJ1-6; 7 bases match TRBD1. Per germline, CDR1 SGHRS and CDR2 YFSETQ. J was trimmed by 7 bases and V by 3 bases; bases with no gene match: 4. This CDR3 has 14 residues. As DNA, the CDR3 is TGCGCCAGCAGCTACGGACAGGAGAATTCACCCCTCCACTTT. Encoded protein: CASSYGQENSPLHF.

The rearrangement links TRBV30 to TRBJ2-5, with a possible D match to TRBD1 (6 bases). The J call could be wrong; TRBJ2-7 is a better fit for the DNA end. The CDR3 spans 13 residues. Looked up from germline, CDR1 is GTSNPN and CDR2 is SVGIG (reference sequence). The CDR3 DNA follows: TGTGCCTGGAGTCATGGACAGTCCTACGAGCAGTACTTC. It translates to CAWSHGQSYEQYF.

In this sample, this clone turned up a few times. J is TRBJ2-3 and V is TRBV2, with 10 bases that match TRBD2. V shed 2 bases and J 5 bases; nucleotides not matched to a gene: 10. The CDR3 is made up of 17 amino acids. CDR1 and CDR2 (germline): SNHLY, FYNNEI. CDR3 in DNA: TGTGCCAGCAGTGAACGTTCGCTAGCGGGGGATGTAGATACGCAGTATTTT. Residues: CASSERSLAGDVDTQYF. Supplemented by reference TRBV2 and TRBJ2-3, the full variable domain reads EPEVTQTPSHQVTQMGQEVILRCVPISNHLYFYWYRQILGQKVEFLVSFYNNEISEKSEIFDDQFSVERPDGSNFTLKIRSTKLEDSAMYFCASSERSLAGDVDTQYFGPGTRLTVL.

For the CDR3, the DNA is TGTGCCAGCAGCAAGACAGGGAAAACGAACACTGAAGCTTTCTTT. Amino acids: CASSKTGKTNTEAFF. The rearrangement links TRBV5-4 to TRBJ1-1; 7 positions match TRBD1. Germline trimming cut 4 bases from V and 1 base from J; bases unmatched to any gene: 7. Germline V gene data show CDR1 as SGHNT and CDR2 as YYREEE (reference sequence). The CDR3 runs to 15 residues.

This sequence joins TRBV5-6 and TRBJ2-2; D unclear. Trimming removed 4 bases from V and 6 bases from J, with 10 bases in between. This CDR3 contains 13 residues. Germline V gene sequence: CDR1 SGHDT, CDR2 YYEEEE. This chain's CDR3 is CASSLGSSGELFF. The CDR3 region has the DNA TGTGCCAGCAGCCTAGGCAGTTCCGGGGAGCTGTTTTTT.

The V and J genes are TRBV27 and TRBJ1-2; 9 bases are a match to TRBD1. CDR3 size: 14 residues. Germline lookup yields CDR1 MNHEY and CDR2 SMNVEV (reference sequence). The V and J ends lost 5 bases and 4 bases, in that order; junction bases with no gene match: 5. The DNA of the CDR3 is TGTGCCAGCAGTACCCGGACAGGGGTCTATGGCTACACCTTC. It specifies CASSTRTGVYGYTF.

The CDR3 nucleotides are TGTGCCAGTACCCCGGGGGGATCGGGCAATCAGCCCCAGCATTTT. Translating gives CASTPGGSGNQPQHF. The rearrangement links TRBV19 to TRBJ1-5; TRBD1 might be the D (5 bases). Germline V lookup: CDR1 LNHDA, CDR2 SQIVND (reference sequence). Between the trimmed V and J ends, which lost 7 bases and 2 bases, there was a span of 15 bases. The CDR3 is 15 residues long.

The V and J genes are TRBV10-3 and TRBJ2-7; 9 bases are shared with TRBD2. CDR1 is ENHRY and CDR2 is SYGVKD in the germline V gene. The CDR3 loop spans 16 amino acids. The trim removed 11 bases at V and 2 bases at J, leaving 16 bases unmatched. The CDR3 bases are TGTGCCCGGGGGAGGGCTAGCGGGGAGGAAACCTACGAGCAGTACTTC. Translating it yields CARGRASGEETYEQYF.

This clone occurred once. CDR3 in DNA: TGTGCCAGCTCAAAAGGGGGCATTGATCAGCCCCAGCATTTT. As protein: CASSKGGIDQPQHF. The chain employs TRBV18 and TRBJ1-5; TRBD1 aligns across 7 bases. The CDR3 length is 14 residues. Trimming cost V 5 bases and J 5 bases; bases outside gene matches: 6. The V gene's germline CDR1 is KGHSH and CDR2 LQKENI.

The rearrangement joins TRBV5-8 to TRBJ2-5; D perhaps matches TRBD1 (5 bases). Germline V lookup: CDR1 SGHTS, CDR2 YDEGEE. The CDR3 sequence is 14 residues long. V was trimmed by 1 base and J by 0 bases, leaving 7 bases between them. The CDR3 region is CASSLRTYQETQYF. DNA for the CDR3: TGTGCCAGCAGCTTGAGGACATACCAAGAGACCCAGTACTTC.

A note on this clone: One junction end disagrees with the germline gene, perhaps due to a read error. The chain carries TRBV27 and TRBJ2-5, with a tentative D call TRBD1 (5 bases). The J call may be faulty, since TRBJ2-7 better matches the DNA end. The germline CDR1 and CDR2 sequences are MNHEY and SMNVEV (reference sequence). The CDR3 is 14 amino acids. CDR3 region: CASRLSTATYEQYF. The CDR3 DNA sequence: TGTGCCAGCAGGTTATCGACAGCCACCTACGAGCAGTACTTC.

This CDR3 reads CASTKGVRDEQFF. DNA for the CDR3: TGCGCCAGTACCAAAGGGGTTCGGGATGAGCAGTTCTTC. The chain is built from TRBV5-1 and TRBJ2-1; tentative D call: TRBD1 (5 bases). The CDR3 spans 13 residues. The V end lost 8 bases, the J end lost 8 bases, and 17 bases lay between the germline ends. CDR1 and CDR2 (germline): SGHRS, YFSETQ.

The V and J genes are TRBV9 and TRBJ1-2, with 12 bases matching TRBD1. CDR3 length: 16 amino acids. Germline V gene lookup returns CDR1 SGDLS and CDR2 YYNGEE. Losses at the gene ends were 5 bases for V and 6 bases for J; bases not matched to a gene: 11. The CDR3, as DNA: TGTGCCAGCAGTTCCATTCCGGGACAGGGGGCAAATGGCTACACCTTC. Translation gives CASSSIPGQGANGYTF.

The CDR3 DNA sequence: TGTGCCAGCAGTTCCGCGGGGGGGCCTAGCACAGATACGCAGTATTTT. It yields the protein CASSSAGGPSTDTQYF. The rearrangement joins TRBV27 to TRBJ2-3; TRBD2 aligns across 9 bases. CDR1 and CDR2 from the germline V gene are MNHEY and SMNVEV (reference sequence). The V gene end was trimmed by 4 bases and the J gene end by 0 bases; junction bases not matched to a gene: 5. The length of the CDR3 is 16 residues.

This clone was seen once. The V and J genes are TRBV10-1 and TRBJ1-2, with D possibly TRBD1 on 5 matching bases. The length of the CDR3 is 15 residues. Germline V gene sequence: CDR1 WNHNN, CDR2 SYGVQD (reference sequence). Deletions cut 8 bases from V and 3 bases from J, with 19 bases between. CDR3 nucleotides: TGCGCCAGCCTCGGGCGGCAGGGAGGAGACTATGGCTACACCTTC. Its protein product is CASLGRQGGDYGYTF.

The J gene is TRBJ2-7, the V gene TRBV6-1; no reliable D call. Germline CDR1 and CDR2: MNHNS and SASEGT. Trimming removed 4 bases from V and 4 bases from J, with 5 bases in between. The CDR3 runs 11 residues. CDR3 residues: CASSVIYEQYF. CDR3 nucleotide sequence: TGTGCCAGCAGTGTTATTTACGAGCAGTACTTC.

The chain is built from TRBV27 and TRBJ2-3; 8 bases line up with TRBD1. Looked up from germline, CDR1 is MNHEY and CDR2 is SMNVEV (reference sequence). V shed 2 bases and J 4 bases; nucleotides not matched to a gene: 8. The CDR3 totals 16 residues. The CDR3 DNA reads TGTGCCAGCAGTTTAGGGCTCACAGGGGGAGCAGATACGCAGTATTTT. Amino acids: CASSLGLTGGADTQYF.

This clone occurred a few times. The chain uses TRBV5-1 and TRBJ2-7; TRBD1 agrees at 8 bases. The length of the CDR3 is 13 residues. The junction had 10 bases not matched to a gene; V was cut back by 7 bases and J by 7 bases. From germline, CDR1 is SGHRS and CDR2 YFSETQ. CDR3 coding DNA: TGCGCCAGCCGGGCGCCAGGGGGCGGTGAGCAGTACTTC. As protein: CASRAPGGGEQYF.

The CDR3, as DNA: TGCAGCGGGACGGACTGGGGAGAGACCCAGTACTTC. Translation gives CSGTDWGETQYF. This chain uses TRBV29-1 with TRBJ2-5; tentatively, D is TRBD2 (5 bases). V dropped 7 bases and J dropped 4 bases, with 13 bases sitting between them. Germline V gives CDR1 SQVTM, CDR2 ANQGSEA. The CDR3 contains 12 residues.

The chain recombines TRBV10-3 with TRBJ1-1, with D perhaps matching TRBD1 (6 bases). Germline V gene data show CDR1 as ENHRY and CDR2 as SYGVKD. Trimming removed 4 bases at V and 2 bases at J, with 14 bases between. The CDR3 runs to 15 residues. The CDR3 nucleotides are TGTGCCATCAGTGCCCTATCGACAGGTAACACTGAAGCTTTCTTT. It is translated as CAISALSTGNTEAFF.

The chain links TRBV5-1 to TRBJ2-2; 9 positions match TRBD1. V shed 5 bases and J 1 base; nucleotides not matched to a gene: 3. Germline lookup yields CDR1 SGHRS and CDR2 YFSETQ. There are 15 residues in the CDR3. CDR3: CASRRGQGNTGELFF. CDR3 DNA: TGCGCCAGCAGGAGGGGACAGGGGAACACCGGGGAGCTGTTTTTT.